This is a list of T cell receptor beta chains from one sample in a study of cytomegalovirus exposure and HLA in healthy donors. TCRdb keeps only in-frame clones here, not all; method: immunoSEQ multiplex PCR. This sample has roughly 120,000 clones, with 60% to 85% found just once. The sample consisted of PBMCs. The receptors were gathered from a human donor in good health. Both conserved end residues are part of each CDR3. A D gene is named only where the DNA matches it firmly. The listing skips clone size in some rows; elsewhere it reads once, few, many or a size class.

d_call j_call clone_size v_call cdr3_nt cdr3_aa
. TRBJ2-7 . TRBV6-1 TGTGCCAGCGGGTGGGACAACTACGAGCAGTACTTC CASGWDNYEQYF
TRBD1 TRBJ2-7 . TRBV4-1 TGCGCCAGCAGCCTAAGGGACAGGCAATCGCCCCCTTACGAGCAGTACTTC CASSLRDRQSPPYEQYF
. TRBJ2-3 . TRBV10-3 TGTGCCATCAGCTCCGGTGCTAGCACAGATACGCAGTATTTT CAISSGASTDTQYF
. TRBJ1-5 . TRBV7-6 TGTGCCAGCAGCTTAAGTGACAGTGAAGAGGTAGGGCAGCCCCAGCATTTT CASSLSDSEEVGQPQHF
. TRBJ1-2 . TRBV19 TGTGCCAGTAGTAAATCAGGCAACAGGTTGAGCTATGGCTACACCTTC CASSKSGNRLSYGYTF
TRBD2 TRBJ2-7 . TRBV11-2 TGTGCCAGCAGGCGACTAGCGGGGGAAACCTACGAGCAGTACTTC CASRRLAGETYEQYF
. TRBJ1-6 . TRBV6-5 TGTGCCAGCAGTTTCCTTCAGGGTCGTATTTCACCCCTCCACTTT CASSFLQGRISPLHF
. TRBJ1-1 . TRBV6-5 TGTGCCAGCAGTGACGGACTAGAAGCTTTCTTT CASSDGLEAFF
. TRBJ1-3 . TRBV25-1 TGTGCCAGCAGTGACCCAGGGGTGGGAAACACCATATATTTT CASSDPGVGNTIYF
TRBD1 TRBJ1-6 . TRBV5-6 TGTGCCAGCAGCTTGGGCCCGGGACAGCGAACTTATAATTCACCCCTCCACTTT CASSLGPGQRTYNSPLHF
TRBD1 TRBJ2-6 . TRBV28 TGTGCCAGCAGTGGGACAGAGGCTCTCTCTGGGGCCAACGTCCTGACTTTC CASSGTEALSGANVLTF
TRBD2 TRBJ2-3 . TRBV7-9 TGTGCCAGCAGCTTCCAGCCGGGAGCGGGGGGGCGCCGGGCAGATACGCAGTATTTT CASSFQPGAGGRRADTQYF
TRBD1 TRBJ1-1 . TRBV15 TGTGCCACCAGCGCCCGACGACAGGGGAACACTGAAGCTTTCTTT CATSARRQGNTEAFF
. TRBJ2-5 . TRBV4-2 TGTGCCAGCAGCCCCGCCGGGGGGCGCCAAGAGACCCAGTACTTC CASSPAGGRQETQYF
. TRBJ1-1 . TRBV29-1 TGCAGCGTTGAGTTGGGGGCCCCGAACACTGAAGCTTTCTTT CSVELGAPNTEAFF
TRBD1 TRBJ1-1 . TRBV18 TGTGCCAGCTCAGAATCTACAGGGGGCCGTACTGAAGCTTTCTTT CASSESTGGRTEAFF
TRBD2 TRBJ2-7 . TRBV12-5 TGTGCTAGTGGTTTGGGGCTAGCGGACTCCTACGAGCAGTACTTC CASGLGLADSYEQYF
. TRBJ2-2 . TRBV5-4 TGTGCCAGCAGCGTGGGGCAGGGAACCGGGGAGCTGTTTTTT CASSVGQGTGELFF
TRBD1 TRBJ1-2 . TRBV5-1 TGCGCCAGCAGCCAAGGGACAGGGAATGGCTACACCTTC CASSQGTGNGYTF
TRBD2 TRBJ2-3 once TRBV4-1 TGCGCCAGCAGCCTGCGGAGCGGGGGCACAGATACGCAGTATTTT CASSLRSGGTDTQYF
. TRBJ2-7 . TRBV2 TGTGCCAGCACGATGGCCGTTATACAGGGAACCTCCTACGAGCAGTACTTC CASTMAVIQGTSYEQYF
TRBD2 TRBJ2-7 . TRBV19 TGTGCCAGTAGTATTGGGGACTACTACGAGCAGTACTTC CASSIGDYYEQYF
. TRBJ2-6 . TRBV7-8 TGTGCCAGCAGCCGAATCGACAGGTCTGGGGCCAACGTCCTGACTTTC CASSRIDRSGANVLTF
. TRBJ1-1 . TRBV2 TGTGCCAGCAGGCACGTCCCCCCGGGCACTGAAGCTTTCTTT CASRHVPPGTEAFF
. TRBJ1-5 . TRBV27 TGTGCCAGCAGTTTATACCCCTCGGGTAGCAATCAGCCCCAGCATTTT CASSLYPSGSNQPQHF
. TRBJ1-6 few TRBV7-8 TGTGCCAGCAGCTTAGCTGGGGGGAATTCACCCCTCCACTTT CASSLAGGNSPLHF
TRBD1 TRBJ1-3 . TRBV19 TGTGCCAGTAGTATCCGACAGGGCCACTCTGGAAACACCATATATTTT CASSIRQGHSGNTIYF
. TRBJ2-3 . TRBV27 TGTGCCAGCAGTTTTGAGGGGGAGAGCACAGATACGCAGTATTTT CASSFEGESTDTQYF
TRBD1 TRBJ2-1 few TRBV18 TGTGCCAGCTCACCAAGAGACAGGGACTACAATGAGCAGTTCTTC CASSPRDRDYNEQFF